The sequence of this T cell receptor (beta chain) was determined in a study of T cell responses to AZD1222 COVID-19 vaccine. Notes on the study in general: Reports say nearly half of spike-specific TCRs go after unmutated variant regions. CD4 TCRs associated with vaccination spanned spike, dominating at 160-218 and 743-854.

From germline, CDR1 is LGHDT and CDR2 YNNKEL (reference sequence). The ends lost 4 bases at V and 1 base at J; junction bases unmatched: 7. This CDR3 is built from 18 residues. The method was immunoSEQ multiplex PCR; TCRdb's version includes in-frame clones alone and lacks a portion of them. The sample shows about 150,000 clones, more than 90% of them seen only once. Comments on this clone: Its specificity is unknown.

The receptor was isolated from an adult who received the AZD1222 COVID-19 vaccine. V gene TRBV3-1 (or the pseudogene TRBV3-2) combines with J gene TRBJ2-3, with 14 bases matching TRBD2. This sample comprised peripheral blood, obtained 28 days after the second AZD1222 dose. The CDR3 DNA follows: TGTGCCAGCAGCCGCAGACTAGCGGGAGGGATCGGCACAGATACGCAGTATTTT. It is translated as CASSRRLAGGIGTDTQYF.